Below are 18 T cell receptor beta chains sequenced from a single sample in a study of T cell responses to AZD1222 COVID-19 vaccine. The repertoire was sequenced with immunoSEQ multiplex PCR; TCRdb's copy has only in-frame clones and lacks some. The sample has roughly 200,000 clones; 88% are singletons. The sequenced sample was peripheral blood, obtained on day 0 of AZD1222 vaccination. Receptors were obtained from an adult in good health.

In this sample, this clone turned up a few times. The genes are TRBV4-1 and TRBJ1-2; D ambiguous. The germline CDR1 and CDR2 sequences are MGHRA and YSYEKL. V was shortened by 2 bases and J by 7 bases, with 17 bases between the two germline ends. This CDR3 region has 15 residues. CDR3 residues: CASSQRTDLNPGYTF. CDR3 nucleotide sequence: TGCGCCAGCAGCCAACGGACCGATTTAAACCCTGGCTACACCTTC.

This clone has a single count. V is TRBV6-5 and J is TRBJ1-2; unclear D gene. The V end was cut by 7 bases, the J end by 0 bases, with 12 bases between. The CDR3 totals 14 residues. CDR1 and CDR2 from the germline V gene are MNHEY and SVGAGI. The CDR3 nucleotides read TGTGCCAGCAATCCGGGAAACGCTAACTATGGCTACACCTTC. It specifies CASNPGNANYGYTF.

The chain is built from TRBV6-1 and TRBJ2-5; D call uncertain. Trimming shortened V by 0 bases and J by 6 bases, and 8 bases separated the two germline ends. The CDR3 consists of 13 residues. Germline CDR1 MNHNS, CDR2 SASEGT. The CDR3 coding sequence is TGTGCCAGCAGTGAAGCGGGCAGTCAGACCCAGTACTTC. It translates to CASSEAGSQTQYF.

The gene calls are TRBV4-2 and TRBJ2-7, with 9 positions matching TRBD1. Germline CDR1 LGHNA, CDR2 YNFKEQ. This CDR3 contains 18 residues. The V and J ends lost 0 bases and 2 bases, in that order; junction bases with no gene match: 11. The CDR3 nucleotides read TGTGCCAGCAGCCAAGATTCCCTGGACAGGGGTTCTCCCTACGAGCAGTACTTC. Translated, it gives CASSQDSLDRGSPYEQYF.

V usage is TRBV30 and J usage is TRBJ2-5, with TRBD1 matching 8 bases. After removal of 4 bases from V and 6 bases from J, the junction contained 7 bases not matched to a gene. This CDR3 contains 13 residues. Germline lookup yields CDR1 GTSNPN and CDR2 SVGIG (reference sequence). The CDR3 loop is CAWTPGGYQTQYF. In DNA, the CDR3 is TGTGCCTGGACCCCAGGGGGCTATCAGACCCAGTACTTC.

The genes are TRBV27 and TRBJ2-7, with a tentative D call TRBD1 (5 bases). V shed 3 bases and J shed 2 bases, with 14 bases lying between them. The germline CDR1 and CDR2 sequences are MNHEY and SMNVEV (reference sequence). This CDR3 contains 15 residues. As DNA, the CDR3 is TGTGCCAGCAGTTTGCCAGGGTTACCGACCTACGAGCAGTACTTC. This encodes CASSLPGLPTYEQYF.

V and J are TRBV6-5 and TRBJ1-6, with D unresolved. The germline gives CDR1 MNHEY, CDR2 SVGAGI. CDR3 length: 15 residues. The ends were cut back, 2 bases at V and 8 bases at J, with 13 bases in the middle. The CDR3 reads CASSYPSGFDSPLHF. In DNA, the CDR3 is TGTGCCAGCAGTTACCCTTCGGGATTTGATTCACCCCTCCACTTT.

The V call is TRBV4-1, the J call TRBJ1-2; weak D call: TRBD1 (5 bases). The V gene lost 2 bases and the J gene lost 0 bases, with 10 bases spanning the gap. This CDR3 has 15 amino acids. The germline V gene encodes CDR1 MGHRA and CDR2 YSYEKL. The CDR3 bases are TGCGCCAGCAGCCAATCTCCAGGGACTAACTATGGCTACACCTTC. This gives the protein CASSQSPGTNYGYTF.

CDR3 sequence (DNA): TGCGCCAGCAGTGATCTCCCTAGAGGGGGGCGGGAGACCCAGTACTTC. Its translation is CASSDLPRGGRETQYF. V gene TRBV10-2 combines with J gene TRBJ2-5, with D tentatively TRBD1 or TRBD2 (6 bases each). The CDR3 length is 16 residues. The V and J ends lost 3 bases and 5 bases respectively, with 19 bases between them. CDR1 WSHSY and CDR2 SAAADI come from the germline V gene.

This chain uses TRBV18 with TRBJ1-1; D is possibly TRBD1 (6 bases). The germline V gene encodes CDR1 KGHSH and CDR2 LQKENI. The CDR3 totals 13 residues. Between the trimmed V and J ends, which lost 4 bases and 7 bases, there was a span of 13 bases. The CDR3 coding sequence is TGTGCCAGCTCACTGCTACAGGGTGATGAAGCTTTCTTT. It encodes CASSLLQGDEAFF.

The table lists this clone with a count of one. The chain has TRBV9 and TRBJ1-5, with D unclear. The CDR3 is made up of 13 amino acids. Trimming pared 0 bases from V and 7 bases from J, leaving 8 bases between. From germline, CDR1 is SGDLS and CDR2 YYNGEE. CDR3 bases: TGTGCCAGCAGCGTAGGAGACGGACAGCCCCAGCATTTT. Its protein is CASSVGDGQPQHF.

This clone was seen just once. The CDR3 DNA is TGTGCCAGCAAAGGACACCCGGGGGCCTACGAGCAGTACTTC. Protein product: CASKGHPGAYEQYF. The chain recombines TRBV2 with TRBJ2-7; D perhaps matches TRBD2 (6 bases). This CDR3 is 14 amino acids long. CDR1 SNHLY and CDR2 FYNNEI come from the germline V gene. V was shortened by 7 bases and J by 2 bases, with 15 bases between the two germline ends.

The chain links TRBV6-5 to TRBJ2-1; a weak D match, TRBD1 (5 bases). The germline CDR1 and CDR2 sequences are MNHEY and SVGAGI. CDR3 length: 12 residues. V was pared by 6 bases and J by 3 bases, with 6 bases between. In nucleotides, the CDR3 is TGTGCCAGCAGCGACAGCTACAATGAGCAGTTCTTC. Residues: CASSDSYNEQFF.

The CDR3 protein is CASSLGSPSTDTQYF. CDR3 coding DNA: TGTGCCAGCAGCTTGGGCTCCCCCTCCACAGATACGCAGTATTTT. The chain has TRBV7-9 and TRBJ2-3; D not certain. Germline V gene sequence: CDR1 SEHNR, CDR2 FQNEAQ (reference sequence). This CDR3 is 15 amino acids long. V lost 3 bases, J lost 2 bases, and 12 bases lay in between.

The V and J genes are TRBV10-1 and TRBJ1-1; unclear D gene. The length of the CDR3 is 14 residues. Germline V gives CDR1 WNHNN, CDR2 SYGVQD (reference sequence). V lost 11 bases, J lost 4 bases, and 20 bases lay in between. CDR3 sequence: CAQKISRVGTEAFF. The CDR3 DNA reads TGCGCCCAGAAAATCTCCCGAGTGGGCACTGAAGCTTTCTTT.

The chain has TRBV2 and TRBJ1-4; D is uncertain. The CDR3 length is 12 residues. Trimming pared 3 bases from V and 11 bases from J, leaving 10 bases between. CDR1 and CDR2 (germline): SNHLY, FYNNEI. CDR3 sequence reads: CASSDRPEKLFF. The CDR3 nucleotides read TGTGCCAGCAGTGACCGGCCGGAGAAACTGTTTTTT.

V is TRBV9 and J is TRBJ2-3; D is perhaps TRBD1 or TRBD2 (6 bases each). This CDR3 comprises 14 residues. V was trimmed by 0 bases and J by 4 bases, leaving 9 bases between them. Germline V lookup: CDR1 SGDLS, CDR2 YYNGEE. CDR3 in DNA: TGTGCCAGCAGCGTAGGTGGGGGGCCAGATACGCAGTATTTT. This encodes CASSVGGGPDTQYF.

J is TRBJ1-1 and V is TRBV7-9, with D unclear. V lost 5 bases and J lost 6, with 10 bases in between. Germline V lookup: CDR1 SEHNR, CDR2 FQNEAQ (reference sequence). The CDR3 is 12 amino acids. CDR3 protein: CASSPHRAEAFF. The DNA for the CDR3 is TGTGCCAGCAGCCCCCATAGGGCTGAAGCTTTCTTT.